The clone carrying this T cell receptor (beta chain) has a handful of counts. Its antigen remains unidentified. This sample is drawn from a study of beta chain features in type 1 diabetes. Expressed TCRB transcripts got sequenced, as all isolated RNA was reverse transcribed. Libraries were prepared by immunoSEQ multiplex PCR; TCRdb keeps only in-frame clonotypes and omits some of them. This table holds under 950,000 clones, around a sixth found once. Each of the CD4+ naive, central memory, regulatory and stem cell-like memory populations was sorted via CD45RO/CCR7/CD25/CD127/CD95/CD27. Germline V gene sequence: CDR1 SGHTA, CDR2 FQGNSA. This CDR3 is built from 14 residues. The V end lost 4 bases, the J end lost 2 bases, and 12 bases lay between the germline ends. Study-level findings and limits: Within patients, naive, central memory and Treg TCRB repertoires seemed more similar than within healthy donors. Possible PCR preference for shorter templates applied equally to patients and controls.

The sequence was collected from a woman aged 18-30 years in good health. The sample taken for sequencing was naive CD4+ T cells from blood. The J gene is TRBJ2-7, the V gene TRBV7-2, with D possibly being TRBD1 (5 bases). CDR3 bases: TGTGCCAGCAGCTCCCACCAGGGCCCCTACGAGCAGTACTTC. It is translated as CASSSHQGPYEQYF.